These T cell receptor beta chains were read from a single sample in a study of PD-1 blockade in mismatch repair-deficient tumors. This table comes from immunoSEQ multiplex PCR, and its TCRdb copy is limited to in-frame clones, with some not included. The table has 100,000 to 150,000 clones, approximately 86% seen once. The sequenced sample was peripheral blood, obtained 44 weeks after starting pembrolizumab. All receptors derive from an adult with mismatch repair-deficient cancer. CDR3s include the opening cysteine and the closing phenylalanine or tryptophan. The order of the fields is clone size, J gene, D gene, V gene, CDR3 DNA, CDR3 protein. A D gene is named only where the DNA matches it firmly. Rows give clone size only sometimes, using once, few, many, or a class for an expanded clone.

clone size: NA; J gene: TRBJ2-3; D gene: NA; V gene: TRBV6-6; CDR3 DNA: TGTGCCAGCACCCCGACAGGGCGGGGAGATACGCAGTATTTT; CDR3 protein: CASTPTGRGDTQYF
clone size: NA; J gene: TRBJ2-1; D gene: TRBD2; V gene: TRBV6-5; CDR3 DNA: TGTGCCAGCAGCCGTAGCGGGAGGGCCTACAATGAGCAGTTCTTC; CDR3 protein: CASSRSGRAYNEQFF
clone size: NA; J gene: TRBJ2-7; D gene: TRBD1; V gene: TRBV29-1; CDR3 DNA: TGCAGCGTTGGACAGGGGTCCGGCGAGCAGTACTTC; CDR3 protein: CSVGQGSGEQYF
clone size: few; J gene: TRBJ1-4; D gene: NA; V gene: TRBV5-6; CDR3 DNA: TGTGCCAGCAGTTTCATACAGGGAACTAATGAAAAACTGTTTTTT; CDR3 protein: CASSFIQGTNEKLFF
clone size: NA; J gene: TRBJ2-6; D gene: NA; V gene: TRBV6-7; CDR3 DNA: TGTGCCAGCGTTGCACAGGCTGGGGCCAACGTCCTGACTTTC; CDR3 protein: CASVAQAGANVLTF
clone size: NA; J gene: TRBJ2-7; D gene: NA; V gene: TRBV7-2; CDR3 DNA: TGTGCCAGCAGCTTTGGATCTAGCGCCTCCTACGAGCAGTACTTC; CDR3 protein: CASSFGSSASYEQYF
clone size: NA; J gene: TRBJ2-7; D gene: NA; V gene: TRBV28; CDR3 DNA: TGTGCCAGCAGTCCCCCAGGGGACCACGAGCAGTACTTC; CDR3 protein: CASSPPGDHEQYF
clone size: NA; J gene: TRBJ2-7; D gene: TRBD2; V gene: TRBV9; CDR3 DNA: TGTGCCAGCAGCGTAGCGCTAGCGGGAGCCTACGAGGCCCACCTCCACTTC; CDR3 protein: CASSVALAGAYEAHLHF
clone size: once; J gene: TRBJ2-3; D gene: NA; V gene: TRBV6-5; CDR3 DNA: TGTGCCAGCACTCCCTTAGGGCGCGATACGCAGTATTTT; CDR3 protein: CASTPLGRDTQYF
clone size: NA; J gene: TRBJ2-1; D gene: NA; V gene: TRBV19; CDR3 DNA: TGTGCCAGTAGTATCGAGTATGAGCAGTTCTTC; CDR3 protein: CASSIEYEQFF
clone size: NA; J gene: TRBJ2-7; D gene: TRBD2; V gene: TRBV4-1; CDR3 DNA: TGCGCCAGCAGCCAAGATTATCTTCCGGGCGGGAGCTCCTACGAGCAGTACTTC; CDR3 protein: CASSQDYLPGGSSYEQYF
clone size: NA; J gene: TRBJ2-3; D gene: TRBD2; V gene: TRBV9; CDR3 DNA: TGTGCCAGCAGCTTACTTAGCGGGAGGGCCACTGATACGCAGTATTTT; CDR3 protein: CASSLLSGRATDTQYF
clone size: NA; J gene: TRBJ2-5; D gene: NA; V gene: TRBV7-9; CDR3 DNA: TGTGCCAGCAGCGCTCTTGGGACGGAGACCCAGTACTTC; CDR3 protein: CASSALGTETQYF
clone size: NA; J gene: TRBJ2-1; D gene: TRBD2; V gene: TRBV7-9; CDR3 DNA: TGTGCCAGCAGACCCGGGACTAGCGGGAGTGGCAATGAGCAGTTCTTC; CDR3 protein: CASRPGTSGSGNEQFF
clone size: NA; J gene: TRBJ1-5; D gene: NA; V gene: TRBV4-1; CDR3 DNA: TGCGCCAGCAGCCAAGGGGAATCTGGGAAGCAGCCCCAGCATTTT; CDR3 protein: CASSQGESGKQPQHF
clone size: once; J gene: TRBJ2-7; D gene: NA; V gene: TRBV2; CDR3 DNA: TGTGCCAGCACGGCCGACTTGGGAGGAACCTACGAGCAGTACTTC; CDR3 protein: CASTADLGGTYEQYF
clone size: NA; J gene: TRBJ2-4; D gene: TRBD2; V gene: TRBV30; CDR3 DNA: TGTGCCTGGAGTGCCAGACATTGGCGGGAGGCCTACCCCATTCAGTACTTC; CDR3 protein: CAWSARHWREAYPIQYF
clone size: NA; J gene: TRBJ2-6; D gene: TRBD1; V gene: TRBV7-9; CDR3 DNA: TGTGCCAGCAGCGGGACAGGGTCTGGGGCCAACGTCCTGACTTTC; CDR3 protein: CASSGTGSGANVLTF
clone size: NA; J gene: TRBJ1-1; D gene: NA; V gene: TRBV7-9; CDR3 DNA: TGTGCCAGCAGCCCCTCCACTGGGGGGGTCACTGAGGCTTTCTTT; CDR3 protein: CASSPSTGGVTEAFF
clone size: NA; J gene: TRBJ1-5; D gene: NA; V gene: TRBV28; CDR3 DNA: TGTGCCAGCAGTTTCCAAGGGAGAAACAATCAGCCCCAGCATTTT; CDR3 protein: CASSFQGRNNQPQHF
clone size: NA; J gene: TRBJ2-5; D gene: NA; V gene: TRBV4-1; CDR3 DNA: TGCGCCAGCAGCCAATCTCAGTTGAGGGAGACCCAGTACTTC; CDR3 protein: CASSQSQLRETQYF
clone size: NA; J gene: TRBJ2-7; D gene: NA; V gene: TRBV19; CDR3 DNA: TGTGCCAGTAGTATAGGGCCGGGACACGGCCGGGAGCAGTACTTC; CDR3 protein: CASSIGPGHGREQYF
clone size: NA; J gene: TRBJ2-6; D gene: TRBD1; V gene: TRBV23-1; CDR3 DNA: TGCGCCAGCAGTCATTCGGGACAGGGGGCAAGTGGGGCCAACGTCCTGACTTTC; CDR3 protein: CASSHSGQGASGANVLTF
clone size: NA; J gene: TRBJ2-2; D gene: NA; V gene: TRBV5-4; CDR3 DNA: TGTGCCAGCAGCTTGCCCGGGGGCGGCACCGGGGAGCTGTTTTTT; CDR3 protein: CASSLPGGGTGELFF
clone size: NA; J gene: TRBJ2-7; D gene: NA; V gene: TRBV4-3; CDR3 DNA: TGCGCCAGCAGCCCCAAGAGAGGGGTGCCCTTTAGTTGTGAGCAGTACTTC; CDR3 protein: CASSPKRGVPFSCEQYF
clone size: few; J gene: TRBJ1-5; D gene: NA; V gene: TRBV4-1; CDR3 DNA: TGCGCCAGCAGTCCATTGGGGAGAAGCAATCAGCCCCAGCATTTT; CDR3 protein: CASSPLGRSNQPQHF
clone size: NA; J gene: TRBJ2-5; D gene: NA; V gene: TRBV19; CDR3 DNA: TGTGCCAGTAGTATGAGCCAAGAGACCCAGTACTTC; CDR3 protein: CASSMSQETQYF
clone size: once; J gene: TRBJ1-1; D gene: TRBD1; V gene: TRBV5-8; CDR3 DNA: TGTGCCAGCAGTCCTGACAGGGCCACTGAAGCTTTCTTT; CDR3 protein: CASSPDRATEAFF
clone size: NA; J gene: TRBJ2-7; D gene: NA; V gene: TRBV18; CDR3 DNA: TGTGCCAGCTCACCGCCGAGCTCCTACGAGCAGTACTTC; CDR3 protein: CASSPPSSYEQYF
clone size: NA; J gene: TRBJ2-7; D gene: TRBD2; V gene: TRBV11-2; CDR3 DNA: TGTGCCAGCAGCTTATTAGCGGGAGCGGGGTACGAGCAGTACTTC; CDR3 protein: CASSLLAGAGYEQYF
clone size: once; J gene: TRBJ1-4; D gene: NA; V gene: TRBV6-6; CDR3 DNA: TGTGCCAGCAGGAAAGTGGTAACTAATGAAAAACTGTTTTTT; CDR3 protein: CASRKVVTNEKLFF
clone size: NA; J gene: TRBJ2-7; D gene: TRBD1; V gene: TRBV11-2; CDR3 DNA: TGTGCCAGCAGCTTAACGGGGGGACAGGGGGCCAAGGAGCAGTACTTC; CDR3 protein: CASSLTGGQGAKEQYF
clone size: NA; J gene: TRBJ1-1; D gene: NA; V gene: TRBV27; CDR3 DNA: TGTGCCAGCAGCCTATCAAGTAAAGCCGAAGCTTTCTTT; CDR3 protein: CASSLSSKAEAFF
clone size: NA; J gene: TRBJ2-2; D gene: NA; V gene: TRBV12-5; CDR3 DNA: TGTGCTAGTGCGGGAATGAACACCGGGGAGCTGTTTTTT; CDR3 protein: CASAGMNTGELFF
clone size: NA; J gene: TRBJ2-2; D gene: NA; V gene: TRBV27; CDR3 DNA: TGTGCCAGCAGTTTACCGGCCGGGGAGCTGTTTTTT; CDR3 protein: CASSLPAGELFF
clone size: few; J gene: TRBJ2-7; D gene: NA; V gene: TRBV19; CDR3 DNA: TGTGCCAGTAGTCCCAAGACACTGGCCTACGAGCAGTACTTC; CDR3 protein: CASSPKTLAYEQYF
clone size: NA; J gene: TRBJ2-7; D gene: NA; V gene: TRBV11-3; CDR3 DNA: TGTGCCAGCAGTCCCCCCGGGGGTAGCTCCTACGAGCAGTACTTC; CDR3 protein: CASSPPGGSSYEQYF
clone size: NA; J gene: TRBJ2-5; D gene: TRBD1; V gene: TRBV6-5; CDR3 DNA: TGTGCCAGCAGGTCGACAGGGAGACCCCCAGAGACCCAGTACTTC; CDR3 protein: CASRSTGRPPETQYF
clone size: once; J gene: TRBJ1-5; D gene: NA; V gene: TRBV10-3; CDR3 DNA: TGTGCCATCGCGACGGGTCCTCAGCCCCAGCATTTT; CDR3 protein: CAIATGPQPQHF
clone size: NA; J gene: TRBJ2-7; D gene: NA; V gene: TRBV30; CDR3 DNA: TGTGCCTGGGGACAGATACCTTCCTACGAGCAGTACTTC; CDR3 protein: CAWGQIPSYEQYF
clone size: NA; J gene: TRBJ2-1; D gene: TRBD2; V gene: TRBV10-3; CDR3 DNA: TGTGCCACCGTAGCGGGAGGAAGCCGGAGGTACAATGAGCAGTTCTTC; CDR3 protein: CATVAGGSRRYNEQFF
clone size: NA; J gene: TRBJ1-1; D gene: TRBD1; V gene: TRBV19; CDR3 DNA: TGTGCCAGCCGAAATTTGGAAGCAGGGGGCCTGAACACTGAAGCTTTCTTT; CDR3 protein: CASRNLEAGGLNTEAFF
clone size: NA; J gene: TRBJ1-1; D gene: TRBD1; V gene: TRBV29-1; CDR3 DNA: TGCAGCGCCGGACAGGCTCGGGGGGTGAGAGCTGAAGCTTTCTTT; CDR3 protein: CSAGQARGVRAEAFF
clone size: NA; J gene: TRBJ2-3; D gene: TRBD2; V gene: TRBV25-1; CDR3 DNA: TGTGCCAGCAGTGACATCAGCGGGACCAGCACAGATACGCAGTATTTT; CDR3 protein: CASSDISGTSTDTQYF
clone size: NA; J gene: TRBJ2-4; D gene: NA; V gene: TRBV4-3; CDR3 DNA: TGCGCCAGCAGCCAAGTTTTATCCCCTCGAACCAAAAACATTCAGTACTTC; CDR3 protein: CASSQVLSPRTKNIQYF